Given below is one T cell receptor (beta chain) in context. Its antigen has not been determined. Base qualities are not at hand, and no much larger clone is one base apart. Donors formed part of the validation cohort, which comprised some 120 subjects and was distinct from the first cohort of over 500 subjects. CDR1 and CDR2 (SGDLS, YYNGEE) derive from the germline V gene. From cysteine to phenylalanine, the CDR3 is 19 amino acids long. The kept DNA is CDR3 alone, 57 bases in frame from the first base. V gives up 3 bases and J gives up 0 bases, and the segment between their germline ends measures 22 bases. This sample stems from a study of cytomegalovirus exposure and HLA in healthy donors (dated by TCRdb to 2015 to 2018). In terms of the full investigation: The approximately 710 repertoires of the first cohort and the 110 or so validation repertoires were produced on the same platform, according to a later analysis. The study aimed to test whether signatures of past pathogen exposure could be identified by cataloging public T cell receptors. In addition to the first cohort of approximately 670 subjects, a separate validation cohort of approximately 110 different subjects was used. High-throughput TCR immunosequencing, statistical association of individual TCRs with disease status, and machine learning were combined to predict cytomegalovirus infection status.

What the work shows at the level of the full study, not this receptor alone: The classifier was reported to diagnose cytomegalovirus status with high specificity and sensitivity in both the original and validation cohorts. The study gave a list of roughly 150 TCR beta chains associated with cytomegalovirus. In vitro tests confirmed that a few of the cytomegalovirus-associated TCR beta chains recognize cytomegalovirus antigens. Subsequent analysis determined that TCRs grouped into clusters in the first cohort also showed a tendency toward co-occurrence across the roughly 120 validation repertoires, and 85% to 95% of cluster scores exceeded 0. The authors suggested that the approach could potentially be generalized to other disease states and immunological phenotypes. Across donors, most TCR sequences were observed very rarely, whereas some public TCRs were present in many individuals. A later analysis lacked HLA typing for the validation cohort, so it scored co-occurrence in that cohort across all 120 repertoires.

The receptor library was made with the immunoSEQ multiplex PCR assay. The authors' pipeline ran thus. To diagnose cytomegalovirus status from the catalog of TCR beta chain sequences, a statistical classification framework was built. In TCRdb, the immuneACCESS table is reduced to in-frame sequences with V and J assigned. These tables do not hold every clone; where another copy was compared, an unresolved V gene accounts for under half, and the others remain unexplained. The V and J calls and clone size come from that table; D and trimming were worked out from the DNA. Recorded for this sample are approximately 160,000 clones; less than 90% of them occurred a single time. Around 2.3% of the sample rests with the top ten.

This chain is built from TRBV9 and TRBJ2-1; the D gene identity is not certain. The source material was PBMCs. The source is a woman younger than 30 in good health and CMV-seronegative. The base sequence is TGTGCCAGCAGCGAGAATCCGGCGACACCTGAAAGCTCCTACAATGAGCAGTTCTTC. Its translation reads: CASSENPATPESSYNEQFF.